Presented here are 9 T cell receptor beta chains from one specimen sequenced in a study of regulatory T cells in long-lasting Graves disease. Time point denoted: newly diagnosed GD, antithyroid drugs for less than 3 months. The TCR library used RNA extracted from PBMCs. Through Arm-PCR of CDR3 regions and iRepertoire HTBI primers, TCR beta libraries were built. TCRdb used MiXCR to reprocess the multiplex PCR reads, holding one entry per CDR3 protein. This sample yields more than 350,000 distinct CDR3 sequences, of which 15% are seen a single time; 16% belongs to the top ten. The same sample was also used in a study of T cells in Graves' hyperthyroidism and ophthalmopathy.

The input for sequencing was peripheral blood mononuclear cells (PBMCs), taken at new diagnosis, from a patient treated with antithyroid drugs. Source of these receptors: a woman aged 25 to 39 with Graves disease.

This clonotype was detected many times. The rearrangement joins TRBV30 to TRBJ2-7; 12 nucleotides agree with TRBD2. The CDR3 sequence is 18 residues long. From germline, CDR1 is GTSNPN and CDR2 SVGIG (reference sequence). V trimming: 1 base; J trimming: 1 base; junction bases outside the gene matches: 11. The CDR3 reads CAWSATASGRATSYEQYF. For the CDR3, the DNA is TGTGCCTGGAGTGCTACGGCTAGCGGGAGGGCCACATCCTACGAGCAGTACTTC.

This clonotype has a count of ten or more. The chain recombines TRBV6-5 with TRBJ2-7; 8 bases map to TRBD1. The CDR3 sequence is 17 residues long. With V trimmed by 3 bases and J by 2 bases, 12 bases remained unmatched. In germline, CDR1 is MNHEY, CDR2 SVGAGI. This CDR3 is CASSYEGGGQGAYEQYF. CDR3 sequence (DNA): TGTGCCAGCAGTTATGAAGGAGGCGGACAGGGAGCCTACGAGCAGTACTTC.

This clonotype has a count of ten or more. The V and J genes are TRBV11-2 and TRBJ2-1; TRBD2 matches 9 bases. Per germline, CDR1 SGHAT and CDR2 FQNNGV. With V trimmed by 3 bases and J by 6 bases, 12 bases remained unmatched. The CDR3 runs to 17 residues. CDR3 nucleotide sequence: TGTGCCAGCAGCTTGCTAGCCGGGACTAGCCCTCCCAATGAGCAGTTCTTC. Its protein is CASSLLAGTSPPNEQFF.

This clonotype showed up many times. The gene calls are TRBV11-2 and TRBJ1-4; TRBD1 agrees at 10 bases. Trimming cost V 5 bases and J 7 bases; bases outside gene matches: 4. This CDR3 contains 14 residues. Germline V gene sequence: CDR1 SGHAT, CDR2 FQNNGV. The CDR3 nucleotides are TGTGCCAGCAGCAAGGACAGGGGGGGTGAAAAACTGTTTTTT. Translated, it gives CASSKDRGGEKLFF. Filled out from reference TRBV11-2 and TRBJ1-4, the complete variable domain reads EAGVAQSPRYKIIEKRQSVAFWCNPISGHATLYWYQQILGQGPKLLIQFQNNGVVDDSQLPKDRFSAERLKGVDSTLKIQPAKLEDSAVYLCASSKDRGGEKLFFGSGTQLSVL.

This clonotype was detected ten times or more. The chain has TRBV6-1 and TRBJ2-7, with 7 bases lining up with TRBD2. The CDR3 spans 16 residues. Germline values: CDR1 MNHNS, CDR2 SASEGT. The V gene end was trimmed by 1 base and the J gene end by 6 bases; junction bases not matched to a gene: 12. In DNA, the CDR3 is TGTGCCAGCAGTGAAGAGGCGGGACTAACCAACCCCGAGCAGTACTTC. It yields the protein CASSEEAGLTNPEQYF.

The V call is TRBV7-3, the J call TRBJ2-1, with a possible D match to TRBD1 (5 bases). This CDR3 has 14 amino acids. Looked up from germline, CDR1 is SGHTA and CDR2 is FQGTGA. Deletions cut 5 bases from V and 8 bases from J, with 16 bases between. The CDR3 DNA reads TGTGCCAGCAGCCTCACAGGATCCTTTGATGAGCAGTTCTTC. Protein product: CASSLTGSFDEQFF.

This clonotype occurred many times. The chain combines TRBV2 with TRBJ1-5; tentative D call: TRBD1 (6 bases). This CDR3 is 14 amino acids long. Trimming stripped 4 bases from V and 3 bases from J, with 10 bases between. Germline-derived CDR1 and CDR2 are SNHLY and FYNNEI. For the CDR3, the DNA is TGTGCCAGCAGTGCGGGACAAAACAATCAGCCCCAGCATTTT. It specifies CASSAGQNNQPQHF.

At least ten counts were recorded for this clonotype. This chain joins TRBV3-1 and TRBJ1-1; TRBD1 matches at 7 bases. This CDR3 has 19 residues. V lost 4 bases to trimming and J lost 3 bases; unmatched junction nucleotides: 20. Germline CDR1 and CDR2: LGHDT and YNNKEL (reference sequence). The CDR3 spells CASSRDWTGSVFGYTEAFF. In DNA, the CDR3 is TGTGCCAGCAGCCGAGACTGGACAGGAAGTGTCTTTGGGTACACTGAAGCTTTCTTT.

The chain carries TRBV12-3 or TRBV12-4 and TRBJ1-4, with D uncertain. This CDR3 is 16 amino acids long. V dropped 4 bases and J dropped 0 bases, with 12 bases sitting between them. CDR3 sequence reads: CASSSRRIATNEKLFF. The CDR3 bases are TGTGCCAGCAGTTCCCGAAGAATAGCAACTAATGAAAAACTGTTTTTT.